This TCR beta chain is from a study of cytomegalovirus exposure and HLA in healthy donors. Findings and limits, study-wide: A later analysis reportedly found that, within productive TCRs, an Asian-associated ancestry cluster had fewer N-insertions than the mean observed across the roughly 730 donors. Rare TCR sequences dominated, though some public TCRs recurred in many donors.

As for this clone: Its matching antigen is unknown.

PCR employed 60 Vbeta and 13 Jbeta primers. Assay: immunoSEQ multiplex PCR; the TCRdb copy retains only in-frame clones and omits some. The sample records 55,000 to 80,000 clones, about 72% being singletons. Material: PBMCs. The receptor comes from a middle-aged man in good health and CMV-seropositive.

As DNA, the CDR3 is TGTGCCAGCACCCGGACAGGGGAACCTGGCTACACCTTC. This encodes CASTRTGEPGYTF. V usage is TRBV27 and J usage is TRBJ1-2; TRBD1 matches at 9 bases. V was clipped by 7 bases and J by 7 bases; unmatched bases: 7. The germline gives CDR1 MNHEY, CDR2 SMNVEV (reference sequence). The CDR3 covers 13 residues.